These 17 T cell receptor beta chains share one sample of origin, sequenced in a study of Ad26.COV2.S vaccination and SARS-CoV-2 variants. Here immunoSEQ multiplex PCR was the method, and the copy in TCRdb shows in-frame clones only, minus some. The sample records just over 350,000 clones, 70% to 90% being singletons. Treatment of the sample: roughly 20 received Ad26.COV2.S at low or high dose, single or two shots; about 5 received placebo; per-sample allocation not given. Repertoires come from day 63 after the first vaccine or placebo injection. The input for sequencing was peripheral blood, taken in a trial of Ad26.COV2.S vaccine versus placebo. Receptor source: a person aged 18-65 years who received the Ad26.COV2.S COVID-19 vaccine or a placebo.

The CDR3 DNA is TGTGCCAGCAGCTCCTGGACTTCCTCAGTCGAGCAGTACTTC. As protein: CASSSWTSSVEQYF. The rearrangement uses TRBV7-2 and TRBJ2-7; TRBD2 is a possible D gene (5 bases). From germline, CDR1 is SGHTA and CDR2 FQGNSA. The CDR3 is 14 residues long. The V gene lost 4 bases and the J gene lost 6 bases, with 16 bases spanning the gap.

The V gene is TRBV5-6, the J gene TRBJ2-7; 9 bases match TRBD1. The germline CDR1 and CDR2 sequences are SGHDT and YYEEEE. The ends lost 6 bases at V and 7 bases at J; junction bases unmatched: 17. This CDR3 comprises 16 residues. The chain's CDR3 is CASNPSARQGGWEQYF. The CDR3 DNA reads TGTGCCAGCAACCCCTCCGCTAGACAGGGGGGGTGGGAGCAGTACTTC. Complete variable domain (other parts from reference TRBV5-6 and TRBJ2-7): DAGVTQSPTHLIKTRGQQVTLRCSPKSGHDTVSWYQQALGQGPQFIFQYYEEEERQRGNFPDRFSGHQFPNYSSELNVNALLLGDSALYLCASNPSARQGGWEQYFGPGTRLTVT.

The chain employs TRBV3-1 (or the pseudogene TRBV3-2) and TRBJ2-5, with 7 bases aligning to TRBD1. Germline loops: CDR1 LGHDT, CDR2 YNNKEL (reference sequence). The CDR3 contains 18 residues. After removal of 4 bases from V and 4 bases from J, the junction contained 18 bases not matched to a gene. The CDR3 nucleotides are TGTGCCAGCAGCCCAGTGCAGGGAAAGGGGGCATCACCAGAGACCCAGTACTTC. Its protein is CASSPVQGKGASPETQYF.

The gene calls are TRBV6-5 and TRBJ1-2; 7 bases fit TRBD1. CDR1 and CDR2 (germline): MNHEY, SVGAGI. Losses at the gene ends were 5 bases for V and 7 bases for J; bases not matched to a gene: 13. The CDR3 length is 15 residues. CDR3 residues: CASSTLPQGGSGYTF. The CDR3 nucleotides read TGTGCCAGCAGTACCCTACCCCAGGGGGGATCTGGCTACACCTTC.

V and J are TRBV2 and TRBJ1-6; D may be TRBD1 (5 bases). There are 16 residues in the CDR3. Trimming removed 7 bases at V and 6 bases at J, with 19 bases between. Germline CDR1 SNHLY, CDR2 FYNNEI. CDR3 amino acids: CASIQDGMAINSPLHF. CDR3 nucleotide sequence: TGTGCCAGCATACAGGACGGAATGGCTATTAATTCACCCCTCCACTTT. Full variable domain (missing parts from reference TRBV2 and TRBJ1-6): EPEVTQTPSHQVTQMGQEVILRCVPISNHLYFYWYRQILGQKVEFLVSFYNNEISEKSEIFDDQFSVERPDGSNFTLKIRSTKLEDSAMYFCASIQDGMAINSPLHFGNGTRLTVT.

The chain employs TRBV13 and TRBJ2-7; D is perhaps TRBD1 (6 bases). The CDR3 has 14 residues. Germline V gene lookup returns CDR1 PRHDT and CDR2 FYEKMQ (reference sequence). With 5 bases removed from V and 2 bases from J, the gap between germline ends came to 13 bases. CDR3 sequence (DNA): TGTGCCAGCAGCGGACAGACAGGCGCCTACGAGCAGTACTTC. Translated: CASSGQTGAYEQYF.

The chain couples TRBV10-1 to TRBJ2-1; D remains unclear. Per germline, CDR1 WNHNN and CDR2 SYGVQD (reference sequence). V was clipped by 0 bases and J by 7 bases, with 13 bases between them. This CDR3 has 15 residues. The CDR3 nucleotides read TGCGCCAGCAGTGAGTCAAGGCTAGGAGCAAATGAGCAGTTCTTC. Its protein is CASSESRLGANEQFF.

J is TRBJ1-2 and V is TRBV2; D is possibly TRBD1 (6 bases). The CDR3 consists of 13 residues. The germline V and J ends were trimmed by 3 bases and 8 bases, with 13 bases remaining between them. CDR1 and CDR2 from the germline V gene are SNHLY and FYNNEI. CDR3 DNA sequence: TGTGCCAGCAGTGATCAGGGGAATGGCGGCTACACCTTC. It specifies CASSDQGNGGYTF.

The chain combines TRBV30 with TRBJ2-2; D unclear. The germline V gene has CDR1 GTSNPN and CDR2 SVGIG (reference sequence). This CDR3 spans 14 amino acids. The V gene lost 3 bases and the J gene lost 1 base, with 9 bases spanning the gap. In nucleotides, the CDR3 is TGTGCCTGGAGGATATCCAGGAACACCGGGGAGCTGTTTTTT. Its translation is CAWRISRNTGELFF. The complete variable domain, with remaining parts taken from reference TRBV30 and TRBJ2-2, reads SQTIHQWPATLVQPVGSPLSLECTVEGTSNPNLYWYRQAAGRGLQLLFYSVGIGQISSEVPQNLSASRPQDRQFILSSKKLLLSDSGFYLCAWRISRNTGELFFGEGSRLTVL.

The genes are TRBV9 and TRBJ1-2; D gene unclear. The CDR3 runs to 11 residues. Germline loops: CDR1 SGDLS, CDR2 YYNGEE. V was shortened by 3 bases and J by 3 bases, with 3 bases between the two germline ends. This CDR3 is CASSGYYGYTF. The CDR3 region has the DNA TGTGCCAGCAGCGGGTACTATGGCTACACCTTC.

The chain uses TRBV23-1 and TRBJ2-7, with D possibly being TRBD1 (6 bases). TRBV23-1 is marked as an open reading frame, function uncertain. Trimming pared 6 bases from V and 1 base from J, leaving 16 bases between. The CDR3 totals 15 residues. CDR3 coding DNA: TGCGCCAGCAGCCTCGGACAGAACACATCCTACGAGCAGTACTTC. Amino acids: CASSLGQNTSYEQYF.

This chain links TRBV15 with TRBJ2-7; the match to TRBD2 covers 11 bases. The ends lost 5 bases at V and 0 bases at J; junction bases unmatched: 3. Per germline, CDR1 LNHNV and CDR2 YYDKDF (reference sequence). This CDR3 comprises 15 residues. DNA for the CDR3: TGTGCCACCAGCTTCCTAGCGGGAGGCTCCTACGAGCAGTACTTC. Protein product: CATSFLAGGSYEQYF.

The rearrangement joins TRBV7-9 to TRBJ2-1, with 8 nucleotides matching TRBD2. Germline lookup yields CDR1 SEHNR and CDR2 FQNEAQ (reference sequence). The CDR3 runs to 15 residues. V was pared by 3 bases and J by 2 bases, with 3 bases of the junction left unmatched. CDR3 sequence reads: CASSLGRGAYNEQFF. In nucleotides, the CDR3 is TGTGCCAGCAGCTTGGGGCGGGGGGCCTACAATGAGCAGTTCTTC.

V is TRBV11-2 and J is TRBJ2-4; D ambiguous. The length of the CDR3 is 16 residues. V dropped 0 bases and J dropped 0 bases, with 9 bases sitting between them. Germline assignment: CDR1 SGHAT and CDR2 FQNNGV. This CDR3 is CASSLDLVVAKNIQYF. The CDR3 DNA is TGTGCCAGCAGCTTAGATCTCGTGGTAGCCAAAAACATTCAGTACTTC.

The V and J genes are TRBV10-1 and TRBJ2-7, with 10 bases aligning to TRBD1. Unmatched junction bases numbered 5, after V lost 8 bases and J lost 1 base. The length of the CDR3 is 14 residues. From germline, CDR1 is WNHNN and CDR2 SYGVQD (reference sequence). CDR3 bases: TGCGCCAGCCATGGACAGGGGGAGTCCTACGAGCAGTACTTC. Protein product: CASHGQGESYEQYF.

The V and J genes are TRBV6-5 and TRBJ1-3, with TRBD1 identical over 9 bases. The CDR3 runs to 15 residues. In germline, CDR1 is MNHEY, CDR2 SVGAGI. The junction had 5 bases not matched to a gene; V was cut back by 6 bases and J by 2 bases. CDR3 in amino acids: CASSRGQGAGNTIYF. In nucleotides, the CDR3 is TGTGCCAGCAGCCGGGGACAGGGAGCTGGAAACACCATATATTTT.

The chain links TRBV7-2 to TRBJ2-1, with 11 positions matching TRBD2. The germline V gene encodes CDR1 SGHTA and CDR2 FQGNSA. With 4 bases clipped from V and 0 bases from J, the junction kept 5 bases outside the gene matches. The CDR3 extends over 17 amino acids. This CDR3 is CASSYLAGGPSYNEQFF. The CDR3 DNA sequence: TGTGCCAGCAGCTATCTAGCGGGAGGACCCTCCTACAATGAGCAGTTCTTC. Variable domain in full (rest from reference TRBV7-2 and TRBJ2-1): GAGVSQSPSNKVTEKGKDVELRCDPISGHTALYWYRQSLGQGLEFLIYFQGNSAPDKSGLPSDRFSAERTGGSVSTLTIQRTQQEDSAVYLCASSYLAGGPSYNEQFFGPGTRLTVL.